Below, one TCR beta chain is given with its context. Its specificity is not known. Germline V gives CDR1 MNHEY, CDR2 SVGAGI. This CDR3 contains 14 residues. V lost 5 bases to trimming and J lost 7 bases, with 14 bases between them. These data belong to a study of T cell responses to AZD1222 COVID-19 vaccine. The assay was immunoSEQ multiplex PCR, and TCRdb's table has in-frame clones only and misses some. The data contain more than 150,000 clones, 90% of them singletons. Notes on the study in general: None of the repertoires were sampled until the peak T cell response had passed. Baseline seropositives among AZD1222 recipients totaled only 5 to 7. Possibly, clonal diversity was underestimated; donors were largely white British and included more females.

Sequenced here: peripheral blood, sampled on day 0 of AZD1222 vaccination. This clonotype originated in an adult in good health. The chain combines TRBV6-5 with TRBJ2-2; D uncertain. The CDR3, as DNA: TGTGCCAGCAGTCTACATAGTAGGGTCGGGGAGCTGTTTTTT. Translation: CASSLHSRVGELFF.